This T cell receptor (beta chain) stems from a study of CD8 T cells in ankylosing spondylitis. Via MiXCR, TCRdb re-called the 5' RACE reads, giving one row per CDR3 protein. The repertoire has 200,000 to 250,000 distinct CDR3 sequences, approximately 12% of them found once; the top ten carry 6.8%. A few counts support this clonotype. The antigen remains unidentified. General study findings and limits: Matched ankylosing spondylitis synovial fluid reportedly contained a significantly enriched population of disease-linked clones. With a CD8+ phenotype, disease-linked clones were relatively rare in peripheral blood. One TCR beta motif, made up of about 8 highly homologous variants, appeared characteristic of ankylosing spondylitis blood.

The receptor was isolated from a male donor with ankylosing spondylitis or in good health (not recorded which). The sample taken for sequencing was blood, either unsorted or a sorted T cell fraction (not recorded which).

CDR3 nucleotides: TGTGCTAGTGGTTTGGTACTCGGCAGGCTCGAAAACACCATATATTTT. It yields the protein CASGLVLGRLENTIYF. This sequence joins TRBV12-5 and TRBJ1-3; unclear D gene. The V end was cut by 0 bases, the J end by 6 bases, with 15 bases between. The CDR3 extends over 16 amino acids. The germline V gene encodes CDR1 LGHNT and CDR2 FRNRAP. Full variable domain (remainder filled in from reference TRBV12-5 and TRBJ1-3): DARVTQTPRHKVTEMGQEVTMRCQPILGHNTVFWYRQTMMQGLELLAYFRNRAPLDDSGMPKDRFSAEMPDATLATLKIQPSEPRDSAVYFCASGLVLGRLENTIYFGEGSWLTVV.